Listed below are T cell receptor beta chains from one sample, sequenced in a study of yellow fever vaccine responses in identical twins. TCRdb re-derived calls from the RT-PCR reads in MiXCR, one entry per CDR3 protein. The sample carries roughly 10,000 distinct CDR3 sequences, less than 85% recorded once. The specimen was T cells from blood (PBMCs), unsorted or a sorted subset (not recorded which), collected before or after yellow fever vaccination (not recorded which). These TCRs come from a woman between 18 and 29 years old who received the yellow fever vaccine. CDR3s include the opening cysteine and the closing phenylalanine or tryptophan. Each record gives: D gene, V gene, clone size, J gene, CDR3 protein, CDR3 DNA. A D gene is named only where the DNA matches it firmly. Where a row states a size, it is once, few, many or the class of an expanded clone; other rows omit it.

.	TRBV20-1	.	TRBJ2-7	CSAASGGGGGMGSYEQYF	TGCAGTGCCGCCTCCGGGGGCGGTGGCGGGATGGGCTCCTACGAGCAGTACTTC
.	TRBV11-3	.	TRBJ2-1	CASSLVFGNNEQFF	TGTGCCAGCAGCTTAGTGTTTGGGAACAATGAGCAGTTCTTC
.	TRBV12-3/TRBV12-4	.	TRBJ2-1	CASSPTPTGRNEQFF	TGTGCCAGCAGCCCGACCCCTACAGGGAGGAATGAGCAGTTCTTC
.	TRBV29-1	.	TRBJ2-5	CSVGGQSVETQYF	TGCAGCGTTGGGGGGCAGTCGGTGGAGACCCAGTACTTC
TRBD1	TRBV12-3/TRBV12-4	.	TRBJ1-5	CASSLSDRDQPQHF	TGTGCCAGCAGTTTAAGCGACAGGGATCAGCCCCAGCATTTT
TRBD2	TRBV14	few	TRBJ2-3	CASSPRTSGKLVDTQYF	TGTGCCAGCAGCCCCAGGACTAGCGGGAAGTTAGTAGATACGCAGTATTTT
.	TRBV15	.	TRBJ1-1	CATSLRGGAAEAFF	TGTGCCACCAGCCTACGAGGGGGGGCCGCTGAAGCTTTCTTT
TRBD2	TRBV6-1	.	TRBJ2-3	CASSLAGGPSGFSDTQYF	TGTGCCAGCAGCCTAGCGGGAGGGCCTTCAGGTTTTTCGGATACGCAGTATTTT
.	TRBV7-2	.	TRBJ1-2	CASSLARNYGYTF	TGTGCCAGCAGCTTAGCCCGGAACTATGGCTACACCTTC
TRBD1	TRBV2	.	TRBJ1-6	CASSPTYGQAHF	TGTGCCAGCAGTCCAACGTACGGACAGGCCCACTTT
.	TRBV2	.	TRBJ1-1	CASSVYTEAFF	TGTGCCAGCAGTGTGTACACTGAAGCTTTCTTT
.	TRBV7-9	once	TRBJ2-3	CASSLSAGKTDTQYF	TGTGCCAGCAGCTTATCCGCAGGAAAAACAGATACGCAGTATTTT
.	TRBV2	once	TRBJ2-7	CASSPPVPSSYELYF	TGTGCCAGCAGTCCTCCAGTGCCCAGCTCCTACGAGCTGTACTTC
TRBD2	TRBV2	.	TRBJ2-5	CASSEENLAGGGQETQYF	TGTGCCAGCAGTGAAGAAAATCTAGCGGGAGGGGGGCAAGAGACCCAGTACTTC
TRBD1	TRBV7-9	.	TRBJ1-6	CASSPDREYNSPLHF	TGTGCCAGCAGCCCCGACAGGGAATATAATTCACCCCTCCACTTT
TRBD2	TRBV13	.	TRBJ2-1	CASNWPSGRASYNEQFF	TGTGCCAGCAATTGGCCTAGCGGGAGGGCTTCCTACAATGAGCAGTTCTTC
TRBD2	TRBV11-1	.	TRBJ2-7	CASSLGLAASYEQYF	TGTGCCAGCAGCTTAGGACTAGCGGCTTCCTACGAGCAGTACTTC
.	TRBV15	.	TRBJ1-1	CATSRDAREGTEAFF	TGTGCCACCAGTAGGGACGCGAGGGAGGGCACTGAAGCTTTCTTT
.	TRBV2	.	TRBJ1-2	CASSGPGYTF	TGTGCCAGCAGTGGGCCGGGCTACACCTTC
TRBD2	TRBV4-2	.	TRBJ2-2	CASSPQGLAVTGELFF	TGTGCCAGCAGCCCTCAAGGACTAGCGGTCACCGGGGAGCTGTTTTTT
.	TRBV6-2/TRBV6-3	.	TRBJ1-3	CASSYSFGSNTIYF	TGTGCCAGCAGTTATTCATTCGGCTCAAACACCATATATTTT
.	TRBV2	.	TRBJ2-2	CASSEALVTRIPGELFF	TGTGCCAGCAGTGAAGCGCTTGTGACTAGGATCCCCGGGGAGCTGTTTTTT
TRBD1	TRBV12-3/TRBV12-4	.	TRBJ2-7	CASGTGVSYEQYF	TGTGCCAGCGGGACAGGGGTATCCTACGAGCAGTACTTC
.	TRBV5-1	.	TRBJ2-7	CASSRDNSYEQYF	TGCGCCAGCAGCAGGGACAATTCCTACGAGCAGTACTTC
.	TRBV13	.	TRBJ2-1	CASTKVSSYNEQFF	TGTGCCAGCACTAAGGTTAGCTCCTACAATGAGCAGTTCTTC
.	TRBV4-1	large	TRBJ2-7	CASSQVRGETYEQYF	TGCGCCAGCAGCCAAGTGAGGGGCGAAACCTACGAGCAGTACTTC
TRBD1	TRBV19	.	TRBJ1-1	CASSIADRVTEAFF	TGTGCCAGTAGTATTGCCGACAGGGTCACTGAAGCTTTCTTT
TRBD1	TRBV2	once	TRBJ1-1	CASRVGGRDTEAFF	TGTGCCAGCAGGGTAGGGGGCAGGGACACTGAAGCTTTCTTT
TRBD2	TRBV25-1	few	TRBJ2-3	CASRESVGGAVDTQYF	TGTGCCAGCAGAGAATCGGTCGGGGGGGCCGTAGATACGCAGTATTTT
TRBD1	TRBV15	.	TRBJ1-6	CATSGTGQGSSPLHF	TGTGCCACCAGCGGAACGGGACAGGGCAGTTCACCCCTCCACTTT
TRBD1	TRBV11-1	.	TRBJ2-1	CASSWGQGANNEQFF	TGTGCCAGCAGCTGGGGACAGGGGGCAAACAATGAGCAGTTCTTC
.	TRBV2	.	TRBJ1-5	CASTGDLVSNQPQHF	TGTGCCAGCACTGGAGACCTGGTTAGCAATCAGCCCCAGCATTTT
.	TRBV20-1	.	TRBJ2-7	CSASPSFGGNSYEQYF	TGCAGTGCTAGTCCCTCCTTTGGCGGGAACTCCTACGAGCAGTACTTC
TRBD2	TRBV4-2	.	TRBJ2-7	CASSRAGTSGSYEQYF	TGTGCCAGCAGCCGGGCCGGGACTAGCGGTTCCTACGAGCAGTACTTC
.	TRBV15	.	TRBJ2-2	CATSRGQRELFF	TGTGCCACCAGCAGAGGACAGAGGGAGCTGTTTTTT
.	TRBV5-1	.	TRBJ1-1	CASSVRQESNTEAFF	TGCGCCAGCAGCGTCCGACAGGAATCGAACACTGAAGCTTTCTTT
TRBD1	TRBV19	.	TRBJ2-3	CASSRQGLTDTQYF	TGTGCCAGTAGTCGACAGGGTTTGACAGATACGCAGTATTTT
.	TRBV2	few	TRBJ1-5	CASSPKTWPQHF	TGTGCCAGCAGCCCTAAAACTTGGCCCCAGCATTTT
TRBD2	TRBV15	.	TRBJ2-7	CATSRDMTSVYEQYF	TGTGCCACCAGCAGAGATATGACTAGCGTCTACGAGCAGTACTTC
.	TRBV7-6	.	TRBJ2-3	CASSLVGGGTDTQYF	TGTGCCAGCAGCTTAGTCGGCGGGGGCACAGATACGCAGTATTTT
.	TRBV12-3/TRBV12-4	.	TRBJ1-1	CASSWGGGTEAFF	TGTGCCAGCAGTTGGGGGGGGGGCACTGAAGCTTTCTTT
.	TRBV28	.	TRBJ1-5	CASRNNQPQHF	TGTGCCAGCAGGAACAATCAGCCCCAGCATTTT
.	TRBV11-3	.	TRBJ2-1	CASSPLRGSYNEQFF	TGTGCCAGCAGCCCCTTGCGGGGCTCCTACAATGAGCAGTTCTTC
.	TRBV13	.	TRBJ2-7	CASSPRTTYEQYF	TGTGCCAGCAGCCCCCGGACAACCTACGAGCAGTACTTC
.	TRBV6-1	.	TRBJ2-5	CASSPFRGPRMEETQYF	TGTGCCAGCAGTCCCTTCCGGGGACCCAGGATGGAAGAGACCCAGTACTTC
TRBD1	TRBV18	.	TRBJ2-5	CASFSTGGSETQYF	TGTGCCAGCTTCTCGACAGGGGGCAGCGAGACCCAGTACTTC
.	TRBV20-1	.	TRBJ1-1	CSARGRLYTEAFF	TGCAGTGCTAGAGGCCGTCTCTACACTGAAGCTTTCTTT
.	TRBV6-2/TRBV6-3	.	TRBJ1-1	CASSYPKTGGFSEAFF	TGTGCCAGCAGTTACCCAAAGACGGGGGGATTCTCTGAAGCTTTCTTT
TRBD1	TRBV19	.	TRBJ2-3	CASSITTGRGGTQYF	TGTGCCAGTAGTATTACGACAGGGAGAGGGGGTACGCAGTATTTT
.	TRBV2	once	TRBJ2-1	CASSEERDPYNEQFF	TGTGCCAGCAGTGAAGAACGGGACCCCTACAATGAGCAGTTCTTC
.	TRBV5-1	.	TRBJ2-7	CASSFGTPTYEQYF	TGCGCCAGCAGCTTCGGGACACCAACCTACGAGCAGTACTTC
.	TRBV23-1	.	TRBJ1-5	CASGRTDLSSQHF	TGCGCCAGCGGAAGGACTGACCTATCATCCCAGCATTTT
.	TRBV28	.	TRBJ2-1	CASSPGPSRQFF	TGTGCCAGCAGTCCCGGGCCCTCGCGGCAGTTCTTC
TRBD1	TRBV9	.	TRBJ1-1	CASSAGTGGLNTEAFF	TGTGCCAGCAGCGCCGGGACAGGGGGTCTGAACACTGAAGCTTTCTTT
.	TRBV27	.	TRBJ2-1	CASSFWGDSYNEQFF	TGTGCCAGCAGTTTTTGGGGGGACTCCTACAATGAGCAGTTCTTC
.	TRBV15	.	TRBJ2-1	CATSRDQVNEQFF	TGTGCCACCAGCAGAGATCAAGTAAATGAGCAGTTCTTC
TRBD1	TRBV24-1	.	TRBJ1-5	CATSDPGQGPNSNQPQHF	TGTGCCACCAGTGATCCGGGACAGGGTCCAAATAGCAATCAGCCCCAGCATTTT
.	TRBV7-9	.	TRBJ2-1	CASSLAGSYNEQFF	TGTGCCAGCAGCTTAGCCGGATCCTACAATGAGCAGTTCTTC
.	TRBV5-1	.	TRBJ2-3	CASSLSMITDTQYF	TGCGCCAGCAGCTTGAGTATGATCACAGATACGCAGTATTTT
.	TRBV7-9	.	TRBJ1-1	CASSVSGNTEAFF	TGTGCCAGCAGCGTCAGCGGGAACACTGAAGCTTTCTTT